The sequence of this T cell receptor (beta chain) was determined in a study of T cell repertoires in cytomegalovirus infection. For the study at large: Public TCR beta signatures provided an indication of both CMV infection and a matching HLA type. Study conclusions and caveats: Across the ex vivo response, the dominant clonotypes were HLA-C-restricted CMV-specific TCR beta clonotypes. Totalled public TCR beta family frequency picked out people who carried CMV plus the relevant HLA.

This CDR3 has 14 residues. V lost 6 bases and J lost 4; bases outside the gene matches: 4. From germline, CDR1 is SGHTA and CDR2 FQGNSA. Ten or more counts support this clonotype. Its antigen is unknown. One entry per CDR3 protein results from TCRdb running MiXCR on the reads. The profile shows some 180,000 distinct CDR3 sequences, approximately 19% of them singletons. Source material: PBMCs. This chain links TRBV7-2 with TRBJ2-5; 11 bases agree with TRBD1. The clonotype comes from a human donor in good health (CMV status not recorded). Some clones in this sample may be carry-over from other donors' samples. CDR3 sequence reads: CASRTDRGRETQYF. CDR3 nucleotide sequence: TGTGCCAGCAGGACGGACAGGGGGCGAGAGACCCAGTACTTC.